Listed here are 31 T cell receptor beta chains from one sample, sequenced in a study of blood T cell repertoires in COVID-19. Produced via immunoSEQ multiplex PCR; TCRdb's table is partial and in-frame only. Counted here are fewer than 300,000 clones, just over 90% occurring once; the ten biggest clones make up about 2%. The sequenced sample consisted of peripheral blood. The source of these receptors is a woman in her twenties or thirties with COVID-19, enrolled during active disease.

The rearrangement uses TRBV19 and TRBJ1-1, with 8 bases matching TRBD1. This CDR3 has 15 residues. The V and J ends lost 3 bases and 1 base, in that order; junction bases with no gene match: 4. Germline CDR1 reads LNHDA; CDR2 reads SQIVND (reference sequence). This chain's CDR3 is CASSMSDRGNTEAFF. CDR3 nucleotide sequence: TGTGCCAGTAGTATGAGTGACAGGGGGAACACTGAAGCTTTCTTT.

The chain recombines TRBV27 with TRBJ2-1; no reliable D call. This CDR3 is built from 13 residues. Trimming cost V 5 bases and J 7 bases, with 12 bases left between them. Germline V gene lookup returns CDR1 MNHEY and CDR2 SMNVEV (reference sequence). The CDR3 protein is CASSLGYVNEQFF. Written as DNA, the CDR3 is TGTGCCAGCAGTCTAGGTTATGTGAATGAGCAGTTCTTC.

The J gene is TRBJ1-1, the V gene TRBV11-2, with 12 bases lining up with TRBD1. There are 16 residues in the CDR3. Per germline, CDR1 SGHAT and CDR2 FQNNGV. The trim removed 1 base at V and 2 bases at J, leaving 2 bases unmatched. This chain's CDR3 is CASSLVGTGGNTEAFF. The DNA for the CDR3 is TGTGCCAGCAGCTTAGTGGGGACAGGGGGCAACACTGAAGCTTTCTTT. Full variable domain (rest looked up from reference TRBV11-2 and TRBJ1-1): EAGVAQSPRYKIIEKRQSVAFWCNPISGHATLYWYQQILGQGPKLLIQFQNNGVVDDSQLPKDRFSAERLKGVDSTLKIQPAKLEDSAVYLCASSLVGTGGNTEAFFGQGTRLTVV.

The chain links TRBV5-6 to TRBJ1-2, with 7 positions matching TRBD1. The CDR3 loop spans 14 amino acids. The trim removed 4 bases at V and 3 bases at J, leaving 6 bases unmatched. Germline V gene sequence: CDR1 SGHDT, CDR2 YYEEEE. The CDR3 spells CASSLEGAHYGYTF. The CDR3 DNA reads TGTGCCAGCAGCCTGGAGGGGGCGCACTATGGCTACACCTTC.

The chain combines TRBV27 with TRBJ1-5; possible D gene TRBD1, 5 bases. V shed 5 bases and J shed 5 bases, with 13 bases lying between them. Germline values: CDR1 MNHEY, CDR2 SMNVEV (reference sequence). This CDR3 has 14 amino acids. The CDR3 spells CASSRRVGDQPQHF. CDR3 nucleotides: TGTGCCAGCAGTCGCAGGGTGGGCGATCAGCCCCAGCATTTT.

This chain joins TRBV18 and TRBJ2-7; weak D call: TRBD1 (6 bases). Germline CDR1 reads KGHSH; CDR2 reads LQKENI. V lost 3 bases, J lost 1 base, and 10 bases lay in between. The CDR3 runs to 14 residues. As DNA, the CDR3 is TGTGCCAGCTCACCCGGACAGTTGTCCTACGAGCAGTACTTC. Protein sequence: CASSPGQLSYEQYF. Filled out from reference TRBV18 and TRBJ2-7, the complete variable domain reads NAGVMQNPRHLVRRRGQEARLRCSPMKGHSHVYWYRQLPEEGLKFMVYLQKENIIDESGMPKERFSAEFPKEGPSILRIQQVVRGDSAAYFCASSPGQLSYEQYFGPGTRLTVT.

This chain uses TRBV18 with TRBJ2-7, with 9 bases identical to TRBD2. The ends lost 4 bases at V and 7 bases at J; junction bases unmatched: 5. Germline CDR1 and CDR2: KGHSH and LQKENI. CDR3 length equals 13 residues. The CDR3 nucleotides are TGTGCCAGCTCACGGCTAGCGGGGTTTGAGCAGTACTTC. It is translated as CASSRLAGFEQYF.

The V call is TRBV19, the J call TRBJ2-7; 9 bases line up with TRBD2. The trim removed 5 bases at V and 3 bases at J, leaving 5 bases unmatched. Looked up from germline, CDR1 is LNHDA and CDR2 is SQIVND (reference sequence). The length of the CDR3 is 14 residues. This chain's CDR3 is CASSPLTSGYEQYF. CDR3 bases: TGTGCCAGTAGTCCCCTGACTAGCGGCTACGAGCAGTACTTC. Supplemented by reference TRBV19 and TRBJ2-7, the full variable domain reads DGGITQSPKYLFRKEGQNVTLSCEQNLNHDAMYWYRQDPGQGLRLIYYSQIVNDFQKGDIAEGYSVSREKKESFPLTVTSAQKNPTAFYLCASSPLTSGYEQYFGPGTRLTVT.

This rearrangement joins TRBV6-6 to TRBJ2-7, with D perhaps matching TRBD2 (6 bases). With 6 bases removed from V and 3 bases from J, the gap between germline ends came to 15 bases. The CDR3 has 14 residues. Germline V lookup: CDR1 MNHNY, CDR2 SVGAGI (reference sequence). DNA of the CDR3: TGTGCCAGCAGGCGCACGAGGGAGGACTACGAGCAGTACTTC. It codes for CASRRTREDYEQYF.

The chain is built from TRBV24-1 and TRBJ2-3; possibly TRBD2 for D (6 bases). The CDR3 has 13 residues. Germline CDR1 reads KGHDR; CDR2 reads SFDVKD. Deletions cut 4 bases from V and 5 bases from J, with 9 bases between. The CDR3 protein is CATSDGSQDTQYF. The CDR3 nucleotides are TGTGCCACCAGTGACGGGAGCCAAGATACGCAGTATTTT.

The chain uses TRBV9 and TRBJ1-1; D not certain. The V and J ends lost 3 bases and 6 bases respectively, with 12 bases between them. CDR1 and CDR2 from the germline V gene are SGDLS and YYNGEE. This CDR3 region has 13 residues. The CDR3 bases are TGTGCCAGCAGCGCCGAGCAGGCGTCTGAAGCTTTCTTT. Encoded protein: CASSAEQASEAFF.

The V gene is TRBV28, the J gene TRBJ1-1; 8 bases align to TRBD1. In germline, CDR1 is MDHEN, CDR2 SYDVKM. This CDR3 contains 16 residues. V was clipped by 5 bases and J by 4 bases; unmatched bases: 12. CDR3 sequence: CASSTPSGGRSTEAFF. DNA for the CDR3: TGTGCCAGCAGTACCCCATCAGGGGGCCGTAGCACTGAAGCTTTCTTT.

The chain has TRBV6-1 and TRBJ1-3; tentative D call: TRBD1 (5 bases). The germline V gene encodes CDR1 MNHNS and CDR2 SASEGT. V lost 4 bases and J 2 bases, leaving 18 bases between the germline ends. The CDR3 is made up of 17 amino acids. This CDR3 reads CASSVTPGKGAGNTIYF. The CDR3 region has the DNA TGTGCCAGCAGTGTGACCCCAGGGAAAGGAGCTGGAAACACCATATATTTT.

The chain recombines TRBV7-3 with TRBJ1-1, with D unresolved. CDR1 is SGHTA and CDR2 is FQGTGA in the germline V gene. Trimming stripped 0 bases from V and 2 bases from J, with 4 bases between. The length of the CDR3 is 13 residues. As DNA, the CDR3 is TGTGCCAGCAGCTTAACCCTAAACACTGAAGCTTTCTTT. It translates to CASSLTLNTEAFF.

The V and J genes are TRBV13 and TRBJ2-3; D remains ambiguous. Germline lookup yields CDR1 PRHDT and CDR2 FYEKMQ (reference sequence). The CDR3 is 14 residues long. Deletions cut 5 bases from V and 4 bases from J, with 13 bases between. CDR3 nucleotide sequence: TGTGCCAGCAGCCCCCTCGGGTTCCCAGATACGCAGTATTTT. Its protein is CASSPLGFPDTQYF.

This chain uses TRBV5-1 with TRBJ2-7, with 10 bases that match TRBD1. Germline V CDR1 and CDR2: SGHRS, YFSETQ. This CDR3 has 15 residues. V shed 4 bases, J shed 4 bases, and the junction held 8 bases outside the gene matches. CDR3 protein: CASSPQGQGKYEQYF. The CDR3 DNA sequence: TGCGCCAGCAGCCCGCAGGGACAGGGGAAATACGAGCAGTACTTC.

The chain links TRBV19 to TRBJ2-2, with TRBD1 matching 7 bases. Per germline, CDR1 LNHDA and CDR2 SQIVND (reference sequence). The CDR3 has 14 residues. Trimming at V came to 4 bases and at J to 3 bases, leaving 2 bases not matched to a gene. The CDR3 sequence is CASSTTGDTGELFF. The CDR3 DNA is TGTGCCAGTAGTACAACAGGGGACACCGGGGAGCTGTTTTTT. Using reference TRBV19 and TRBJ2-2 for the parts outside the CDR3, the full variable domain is DGGITQSPKYLFRKEGQNVTLSCEQNLNHDAMYWYRQDPGQGLRLIYYSQIVNDFQKGDIAEGYSVSREKKESFPLTVTSAQKNPTAFYLCASSTTGDTGELFFGEGSRLTVL.

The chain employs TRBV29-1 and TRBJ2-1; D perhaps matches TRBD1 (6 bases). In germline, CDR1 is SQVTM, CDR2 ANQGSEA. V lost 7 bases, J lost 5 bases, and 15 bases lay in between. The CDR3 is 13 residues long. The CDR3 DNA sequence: TGCAGCGAGAACAGGGTTTGGGACAATGAGCAGTTCTTC. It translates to CSENRVWDNEQFF.

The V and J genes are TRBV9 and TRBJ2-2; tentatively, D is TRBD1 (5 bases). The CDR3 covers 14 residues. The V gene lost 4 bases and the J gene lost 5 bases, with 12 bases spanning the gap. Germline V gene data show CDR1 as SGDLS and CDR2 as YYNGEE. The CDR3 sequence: CASSQLQGTGELFF. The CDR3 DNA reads TGTGCCAGCAGCCAGCTCCAGGGAACCGGGGAGCTGTTTTTT.

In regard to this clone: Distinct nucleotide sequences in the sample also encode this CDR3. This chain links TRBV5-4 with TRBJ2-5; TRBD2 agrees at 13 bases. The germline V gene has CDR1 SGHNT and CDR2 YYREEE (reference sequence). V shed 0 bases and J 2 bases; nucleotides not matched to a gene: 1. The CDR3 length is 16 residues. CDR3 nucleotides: TGTGCCAGCAGCTTGGGACTAGCGGGAGGACAAGAGACCCAGTACTTC. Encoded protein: CASSLGLAGGQETQYF.

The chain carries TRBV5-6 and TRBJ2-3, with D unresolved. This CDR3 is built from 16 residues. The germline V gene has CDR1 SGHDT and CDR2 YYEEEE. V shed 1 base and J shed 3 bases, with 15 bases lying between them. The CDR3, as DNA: TGTGCCAGCAGCTTGCTCCGATTAGCAGTGACAGATACGCAGTATTTT. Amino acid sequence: CASSLLRLAVTDTQYF. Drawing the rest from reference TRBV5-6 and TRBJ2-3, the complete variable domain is DAGVTQSPTHLIKTRGQQVTLRCSPKSGHDTVSWYQQALGQGPQFIFQYYEEEERQRGNFPDRFSGHQFPNYSSELNVNALLLGDSALYLCASSLLRLAVTDTQYFGPGTRLTVL.

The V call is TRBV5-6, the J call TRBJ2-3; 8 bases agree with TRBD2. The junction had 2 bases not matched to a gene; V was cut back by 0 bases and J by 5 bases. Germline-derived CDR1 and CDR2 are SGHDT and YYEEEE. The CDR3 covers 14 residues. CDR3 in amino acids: CASSLGLAGDTQYF. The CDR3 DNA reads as TGTGCCAGCAGCTTGGGGCTAGCGGGAGATACGCAGTATTTT.

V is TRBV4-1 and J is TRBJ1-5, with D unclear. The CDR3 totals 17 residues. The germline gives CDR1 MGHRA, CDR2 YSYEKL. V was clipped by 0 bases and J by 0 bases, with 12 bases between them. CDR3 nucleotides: TGCGCCAGCAGCCAAGAAGCAGTCGACTATAGCAATCAGCCCCAGCATTTT. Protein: CASSQEAVDYSNQPQHF.

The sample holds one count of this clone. As DNA, the CDR3 is TGTGCCAGCAGTTTAAAAGGGGGCGCGGGGACCCAGTACTTC. This translates into CASSLKGGAGTQYF. The V and J genes are TRBV28 and TRBJ2-5; 7 nucleotides agree with TRBD1. The CDR3 is 14 amino acids. J lost 7 bases, V lost 2 bases, and 7 bases had no gene match. From germline, CDR1 is MDHEN and CDR2 SYDVKM.

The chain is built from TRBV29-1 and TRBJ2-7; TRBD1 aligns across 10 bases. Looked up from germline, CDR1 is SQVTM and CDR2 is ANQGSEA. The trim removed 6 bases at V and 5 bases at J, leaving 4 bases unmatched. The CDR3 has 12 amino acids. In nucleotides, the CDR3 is TGCAGCGTACCGACAGGGGGCCACGAGCAGTACTTC. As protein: CSVPTGGHEQYF.

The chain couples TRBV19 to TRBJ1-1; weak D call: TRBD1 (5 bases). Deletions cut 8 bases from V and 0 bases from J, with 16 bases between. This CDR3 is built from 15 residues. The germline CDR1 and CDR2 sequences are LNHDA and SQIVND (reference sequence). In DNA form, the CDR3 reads TGTGCCAGTTGGGGCCTCTCCCCTCTGAACACTGAAGCTTTCTTT. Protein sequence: CASWGLSPLNTEAFF.

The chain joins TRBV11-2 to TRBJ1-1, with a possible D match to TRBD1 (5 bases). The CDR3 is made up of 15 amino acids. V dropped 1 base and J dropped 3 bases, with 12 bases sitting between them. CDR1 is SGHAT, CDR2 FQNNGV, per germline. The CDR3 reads CASSLVSGQYTEAFF. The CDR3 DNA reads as TGTGCCAGCAGCTTAGTATCAGGGCAGTACACTGAAGCTTTCTTT.

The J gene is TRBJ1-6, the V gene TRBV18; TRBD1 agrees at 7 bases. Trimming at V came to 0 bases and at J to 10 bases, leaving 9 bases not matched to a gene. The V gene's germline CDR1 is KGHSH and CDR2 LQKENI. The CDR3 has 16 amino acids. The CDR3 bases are TGTGCCAGCTCACCACCCCAGGGGGTACGGGGCTCACCCCTCCACTTT. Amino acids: CASSPPQGVRGSPLHF.

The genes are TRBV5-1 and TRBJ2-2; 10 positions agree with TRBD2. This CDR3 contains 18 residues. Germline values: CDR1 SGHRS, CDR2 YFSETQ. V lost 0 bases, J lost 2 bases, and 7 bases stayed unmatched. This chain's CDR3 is CASSLESGRAENTGELFF. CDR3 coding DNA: TGCGCCAGCAGCTTGGAGAGCGGGAGGGCCGAAAACACCGGGGAGCTGTTTTTT.

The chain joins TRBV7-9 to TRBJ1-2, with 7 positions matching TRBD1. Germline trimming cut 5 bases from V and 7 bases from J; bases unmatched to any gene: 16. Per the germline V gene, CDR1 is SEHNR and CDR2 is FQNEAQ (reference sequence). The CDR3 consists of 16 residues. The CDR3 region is CASSAMITDRARGYTF. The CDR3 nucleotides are TGTGCCAGCAGCGCCATGATTACCGACAGGGCTCGTGGCTACACCTTC.

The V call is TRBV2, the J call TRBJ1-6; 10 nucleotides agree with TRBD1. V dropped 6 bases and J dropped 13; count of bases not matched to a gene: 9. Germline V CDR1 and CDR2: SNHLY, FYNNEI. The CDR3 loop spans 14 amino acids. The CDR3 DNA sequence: TGTGCCAGCAGGGCTATCGGACAGGGGGGCCCCCTCCACTTT. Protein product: CASRAIGQGGPLHF.